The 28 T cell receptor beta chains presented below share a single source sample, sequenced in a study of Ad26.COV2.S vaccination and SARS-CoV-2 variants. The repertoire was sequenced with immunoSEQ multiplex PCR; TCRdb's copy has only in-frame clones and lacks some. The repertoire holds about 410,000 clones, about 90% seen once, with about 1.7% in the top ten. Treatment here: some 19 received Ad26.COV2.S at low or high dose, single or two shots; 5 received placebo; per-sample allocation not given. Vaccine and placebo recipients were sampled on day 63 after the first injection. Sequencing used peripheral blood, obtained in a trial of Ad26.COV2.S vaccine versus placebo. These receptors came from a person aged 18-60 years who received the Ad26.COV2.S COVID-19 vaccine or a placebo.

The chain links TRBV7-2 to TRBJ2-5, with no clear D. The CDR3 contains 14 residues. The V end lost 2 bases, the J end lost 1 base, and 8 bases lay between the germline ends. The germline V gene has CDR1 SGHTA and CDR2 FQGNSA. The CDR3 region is CASSLSKAQETQYF. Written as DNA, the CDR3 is TGTGCCAGCAGCTTAAGCAAGGCCCAAGAGACCCAGTACTTC.

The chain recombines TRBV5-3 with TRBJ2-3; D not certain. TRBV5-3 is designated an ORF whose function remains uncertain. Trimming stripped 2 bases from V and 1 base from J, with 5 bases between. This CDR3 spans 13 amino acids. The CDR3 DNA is TGTGCCAGAAGCTTCCCCGGCACAGATACGCAGTATTTT. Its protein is CARSFPGTDTQYF.

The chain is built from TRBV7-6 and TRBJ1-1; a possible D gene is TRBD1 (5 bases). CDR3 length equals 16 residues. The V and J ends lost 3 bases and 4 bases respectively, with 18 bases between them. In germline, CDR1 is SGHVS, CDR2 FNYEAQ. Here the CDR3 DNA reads TGTGCCAGCAGCTTGGGCGCCGGGGCAAAGGGCACTGAAGCTTTCTTT. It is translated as CASSLGAGAKGTEAFF.

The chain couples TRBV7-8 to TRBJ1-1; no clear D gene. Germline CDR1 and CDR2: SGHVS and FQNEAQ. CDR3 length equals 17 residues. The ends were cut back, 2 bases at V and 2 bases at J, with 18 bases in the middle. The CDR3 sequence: CASSLKSGRVGNTEAFF. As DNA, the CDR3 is TGTGCCAGCAGCTTAAAATCAGGTAGGGTGGGAAACACTGAAGCTTTCTTT.

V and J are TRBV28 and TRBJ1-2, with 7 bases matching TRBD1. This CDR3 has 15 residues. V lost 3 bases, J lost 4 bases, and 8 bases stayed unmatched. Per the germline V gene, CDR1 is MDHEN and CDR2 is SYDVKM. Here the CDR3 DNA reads TGTGCCAGCAGTTTTAGGGGGCCTAAAGGCTATGGCTACACCTTC. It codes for CASSFRGPKGYGYTF.

The CDR3 nucleotides read TGTGCCAGCAGCTGGACTGCTGCTGGCTACACCTTC. Protein sequence: CASSWTAAGYTF. The chain recombines TRBV11-2 with TRBJ1-2, with D hard to call. Trimming left V 4 bases short and J 7 bases short, with 10 bases between. Germline V gene lookup returns CDR1 SGHAT and CDR2 FQNNGV. The CDR3 covers 12 residues.

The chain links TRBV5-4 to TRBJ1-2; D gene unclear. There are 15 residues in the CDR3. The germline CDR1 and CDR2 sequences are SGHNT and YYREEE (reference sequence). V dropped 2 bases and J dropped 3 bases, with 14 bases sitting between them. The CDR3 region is CASSLSGTTHYGYTF. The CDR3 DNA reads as TGTGCCAGCAGCTTAAGTGGTACAACCCACTATGGCTACACCTTC.

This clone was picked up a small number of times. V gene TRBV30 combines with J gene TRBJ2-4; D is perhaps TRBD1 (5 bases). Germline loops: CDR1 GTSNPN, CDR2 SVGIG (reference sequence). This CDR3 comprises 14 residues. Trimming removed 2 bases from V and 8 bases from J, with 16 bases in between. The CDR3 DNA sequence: TGTGCCTGGAGTCCCGGTCAGGGTAATGACATTCAGTACTTC. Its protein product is CAWSPGQGNDIQYF. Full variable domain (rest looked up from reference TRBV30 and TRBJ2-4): SQTIHQWPATLVQPVGSPLSLECTVEGTSNPNLYWYRQAAGRGLQLLFYSVGIGQISSEVPQNLSASRPQDRQFILSSKKLLLSDSGFYLCAWSPGQGNDIQYFGAGTRLSVL.

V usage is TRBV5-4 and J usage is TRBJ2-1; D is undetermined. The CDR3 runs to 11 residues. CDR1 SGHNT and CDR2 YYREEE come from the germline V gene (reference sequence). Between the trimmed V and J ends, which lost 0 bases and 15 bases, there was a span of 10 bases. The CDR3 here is CASSLGPRRFF. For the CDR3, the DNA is TGTGCCAGCAGCTTGGGCCCCCGGCGGTTCTTC.

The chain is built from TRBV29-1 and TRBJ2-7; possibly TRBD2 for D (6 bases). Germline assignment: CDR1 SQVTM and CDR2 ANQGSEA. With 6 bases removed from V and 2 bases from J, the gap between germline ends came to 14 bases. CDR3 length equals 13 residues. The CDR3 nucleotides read TGCAGCGTAAGACGGGAGATTACCTACGAGCAGTACTTC. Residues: CSVRREITYEQYF.

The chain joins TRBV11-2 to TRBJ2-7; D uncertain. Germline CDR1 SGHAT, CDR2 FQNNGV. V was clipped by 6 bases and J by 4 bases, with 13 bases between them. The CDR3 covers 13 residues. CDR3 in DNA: TGTGCCAGCAGTCCGGGCCATTCTTACGAGCAGTACTTC. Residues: CASSPGHSYEQYF.

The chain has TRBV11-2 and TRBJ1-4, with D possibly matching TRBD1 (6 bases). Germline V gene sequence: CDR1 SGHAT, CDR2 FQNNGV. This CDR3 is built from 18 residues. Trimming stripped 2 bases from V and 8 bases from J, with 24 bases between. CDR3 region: CASSLRHRVPYLSEKLFF. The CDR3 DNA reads TGTGCCAGCAGCTTAAGACACAGGGTACCCTATCTATCCGAAAAACTGTTTTTT. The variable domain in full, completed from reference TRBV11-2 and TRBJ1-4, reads EAGVAQSPRYKIIEKRQSVAFWCNPISGHATLYWYQQILGQGPKLLIQFQNNGVVDDSQLPKDRFSAERLKGVDSTLKIQPAKLEDSAVYLCASSLRHRVPYLSEKLFFGSGTQLSVL.

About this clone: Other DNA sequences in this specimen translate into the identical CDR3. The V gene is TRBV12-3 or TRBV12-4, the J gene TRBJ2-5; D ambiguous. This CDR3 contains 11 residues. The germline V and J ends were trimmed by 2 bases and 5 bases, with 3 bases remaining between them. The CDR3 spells CASSLRETQYF. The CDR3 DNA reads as TGTGCCAGCAGTTTAAGGGAGACCCAGTACTTC.

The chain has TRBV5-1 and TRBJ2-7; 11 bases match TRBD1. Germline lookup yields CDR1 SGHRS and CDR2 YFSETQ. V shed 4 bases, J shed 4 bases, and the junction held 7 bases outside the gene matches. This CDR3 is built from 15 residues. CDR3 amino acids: CASSRGTGGRYEQYF. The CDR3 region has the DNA TGCGCCAGCAGCCGTGGGACAGGGGGGCGATACGAGCAGTACTTC. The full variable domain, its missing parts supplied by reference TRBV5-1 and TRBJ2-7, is KAGVTQTPRYLIKTRGQQVTLSCSPISGHRSVSWYQQTPGQGLQFLFEYFSETQRNKGNFPGRFSGRQFSNSRSEMNVSTLELGDSALYLCASSRGTGGRYEQYFGPGTRLTVT.

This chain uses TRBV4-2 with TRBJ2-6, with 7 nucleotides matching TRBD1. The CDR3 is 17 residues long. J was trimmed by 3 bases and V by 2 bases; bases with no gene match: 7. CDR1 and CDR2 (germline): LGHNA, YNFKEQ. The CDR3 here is CASSQKQGWDGANVLTF. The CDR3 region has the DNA TGTGCCAGCAGCCAAAAACAGGGGTGGGATGGGGCCAACGTCCTGACTTTC.

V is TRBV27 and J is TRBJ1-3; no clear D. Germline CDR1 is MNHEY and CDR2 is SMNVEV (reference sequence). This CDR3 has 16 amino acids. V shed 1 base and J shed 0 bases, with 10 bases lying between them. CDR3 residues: CASSLFPGSSGNTIYF. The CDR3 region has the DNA TGTGCCAGCAGTTTATTCCCGGGGAGCTCTGGAAACACCATATATTTT.

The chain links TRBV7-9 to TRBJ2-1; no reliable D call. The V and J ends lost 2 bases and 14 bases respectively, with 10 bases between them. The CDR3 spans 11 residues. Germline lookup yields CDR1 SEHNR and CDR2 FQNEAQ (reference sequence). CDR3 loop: CASSLSAFEFF. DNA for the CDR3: TGTGCCAGCAGCTTATCCGCTTTTGAGTTCTTC.

CDR3 sequence: CASSPPNSQGAFQETQYF. The DNA for the CDR3 is TGTGCCAGCTCACCACCGAATTCACAGGGGGCCTTTCAAGAGACCCAGTACTTC. The V and J genes are TRBV18 and TRBJ2-5; TRBD1 matches at 9 bases. Germline CDR1 and CDR2: KGHSH and LQKENI. The CDR3 has 18 residues. After removal of 0 bases from V and 2 bases from J, the junction contained 10 bases not matched to a gene. Based on the CDR3 plus reference TRBV18 and TRBJ2-5, the full variable domain is NAGVMQNPRHLVRRRGQEARLRCSPMKGHSHVYWYRQLPEEGLKFMVYLQKENIIDESGMPKERFSAEFPKEGPSILRIQQVVRGDSAAYFCASSPPNSQGAFQETQYFGPGTRLLVL.

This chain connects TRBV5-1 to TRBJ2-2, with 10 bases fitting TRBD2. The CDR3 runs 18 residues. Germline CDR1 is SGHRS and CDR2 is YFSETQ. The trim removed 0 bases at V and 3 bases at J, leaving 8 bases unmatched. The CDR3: CASSLEGLSGGYTGELFF. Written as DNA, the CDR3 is TGCGCCAGCAGCTTGGAGGGCCTTAGCGGGGGGTACACCGGGGAGCTGTTTTTT. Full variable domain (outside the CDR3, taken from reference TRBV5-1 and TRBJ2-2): KAGVTQTPRYLIKTRGQQVTLSCSPISGHRSVSWYQQTPGQGLQFLFEYFSETQRNKGNFPGRFSGRQFSNSRSEMNVSTLELGDSALYLCASSLEGLSGGYTGELFFGEGSRLTVL.

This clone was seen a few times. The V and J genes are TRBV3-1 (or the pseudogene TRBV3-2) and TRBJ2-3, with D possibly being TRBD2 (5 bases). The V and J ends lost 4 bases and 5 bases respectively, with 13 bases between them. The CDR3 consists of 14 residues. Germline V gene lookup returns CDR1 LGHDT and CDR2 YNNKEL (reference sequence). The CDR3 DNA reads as TGTGCCAGCAGCCCACCCTCGGGGTTAGATACGCAGTATTTT. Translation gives CASSPPSGLDTQYF.

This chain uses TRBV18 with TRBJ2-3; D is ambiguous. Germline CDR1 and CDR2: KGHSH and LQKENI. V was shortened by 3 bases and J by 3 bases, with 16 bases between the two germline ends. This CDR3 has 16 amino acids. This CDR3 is CASSPFDSGGTDTQYF. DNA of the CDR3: TGTGCCAGCTCACCCTTCGACTCAGGCGGTACAGATACGCAGTATTTT.

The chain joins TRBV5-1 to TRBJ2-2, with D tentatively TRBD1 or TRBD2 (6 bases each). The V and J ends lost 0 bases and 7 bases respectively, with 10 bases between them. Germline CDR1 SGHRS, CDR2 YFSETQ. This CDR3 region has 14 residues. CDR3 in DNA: TGCGCCAGCAGCTTGGTCGGAGGGGGCGGGGAGCTGTTTTTT. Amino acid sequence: CASSLVGGGGELFF.

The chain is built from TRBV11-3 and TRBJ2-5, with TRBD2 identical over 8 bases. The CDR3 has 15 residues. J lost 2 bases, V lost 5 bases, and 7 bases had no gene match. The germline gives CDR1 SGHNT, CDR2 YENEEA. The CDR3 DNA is TGTGCCAGCAGCCCAGGCGGGGGGTCTCAAGAGACCCAGTACTTC. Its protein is CASSPGGGSQETQYF.

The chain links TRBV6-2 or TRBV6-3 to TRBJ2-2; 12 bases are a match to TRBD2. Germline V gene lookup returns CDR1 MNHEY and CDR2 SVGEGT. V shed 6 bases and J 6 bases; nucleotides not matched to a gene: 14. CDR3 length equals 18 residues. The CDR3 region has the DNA TGTGCCAGCAGCCGACAACTAGCGGGGGGCCGCCATCCCGGGGAGCTGTTTTTT. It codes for CASSRQLAGGRHPGELFF.

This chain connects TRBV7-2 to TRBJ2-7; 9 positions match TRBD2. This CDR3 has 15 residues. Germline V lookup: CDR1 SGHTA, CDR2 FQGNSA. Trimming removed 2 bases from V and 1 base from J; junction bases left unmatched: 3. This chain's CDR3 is CASSLQRGVSYEQYF. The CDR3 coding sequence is TGTGCCAGCAGCTTACAGCGGGGGGTATCCTACGAGCAGTACTTC.

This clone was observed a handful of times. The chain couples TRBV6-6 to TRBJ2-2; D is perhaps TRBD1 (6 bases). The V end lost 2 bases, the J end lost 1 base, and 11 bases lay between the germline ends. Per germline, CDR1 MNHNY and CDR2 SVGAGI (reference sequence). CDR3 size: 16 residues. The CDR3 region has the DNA TGTGCCAGCAGTTACCCACAGGGATTGAACACCGGGGAGCTGTTTTTT. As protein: CASSYPQGLNTGELFF.

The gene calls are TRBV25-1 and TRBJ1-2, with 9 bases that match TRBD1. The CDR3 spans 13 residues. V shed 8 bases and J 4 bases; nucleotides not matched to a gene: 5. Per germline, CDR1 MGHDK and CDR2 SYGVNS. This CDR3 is CASQTGGGYGYTF. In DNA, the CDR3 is TGTGCCAGCCAAACAGGGGGCGGCTATGGCTACACCTTC.

CDR3 bases: TGTGCCAGCAGCAGCGGACAGGGCCCCTACGAGCAGTACTTC. It encodes CASSSGQGPYEQYF. This sequence joins TRBV7-2 and TRBJ2-7, with 8 bases lining up with TRBD1. This CDR3 is 14 amino acids long. Trimming at V came to 5 bases and at J to 2 bases, leaving 5 bases not matched to a gene. The germline CDR1 and CDR2 sequences are SGHTA and FQGNSA.